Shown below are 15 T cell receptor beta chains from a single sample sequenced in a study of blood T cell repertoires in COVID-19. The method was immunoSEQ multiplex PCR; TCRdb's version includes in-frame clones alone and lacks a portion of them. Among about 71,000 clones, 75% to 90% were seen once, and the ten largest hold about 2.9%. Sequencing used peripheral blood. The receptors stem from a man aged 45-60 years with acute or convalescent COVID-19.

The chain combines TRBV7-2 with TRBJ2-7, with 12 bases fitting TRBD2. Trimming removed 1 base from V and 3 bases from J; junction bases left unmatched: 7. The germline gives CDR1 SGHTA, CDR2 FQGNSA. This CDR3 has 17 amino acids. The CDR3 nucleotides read TGTGCCAGCAGCTTAGGCCCCCTGGGACTAGCGGGCTACGAGCAGTACTTC. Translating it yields CASSLGPLGLAGYEQYF.

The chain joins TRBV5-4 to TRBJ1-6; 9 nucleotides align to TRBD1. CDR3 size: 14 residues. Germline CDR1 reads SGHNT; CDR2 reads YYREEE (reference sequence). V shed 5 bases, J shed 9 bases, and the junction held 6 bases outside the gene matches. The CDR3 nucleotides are TGTGCCAGCAGGTCCGGGACAGGGCTTTCACCCCTCCACTTT. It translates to CASRSGTGLSPLHF.

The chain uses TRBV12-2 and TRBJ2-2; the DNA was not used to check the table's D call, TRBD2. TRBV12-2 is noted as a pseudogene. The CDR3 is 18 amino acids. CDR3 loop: CASRFVKSQRDGTGELFF. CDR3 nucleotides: TGTGCAAGTCGCTTCGTCAAGTCTCAGCGGGATGGAACCGGGGAGCTGTTTTTT.

The CDR3, as DNA: TGTGCCAGCAGTCGCGGGAGGGGTTACTACAATGAGCAGTTCTTC. It is translated as CASSRGRGYYNEQFF. The chain has TRBV27 and TRBJ2-1; 9 bases are shared with TRBD2. Germline CDR1 reads MNHEY; CDR2 reads SMNVEV (reference sequence). The CDR3 spans 15 residues. J gave up 3 bases and V 5 bases, and 5 bases lay outside the gene matches.

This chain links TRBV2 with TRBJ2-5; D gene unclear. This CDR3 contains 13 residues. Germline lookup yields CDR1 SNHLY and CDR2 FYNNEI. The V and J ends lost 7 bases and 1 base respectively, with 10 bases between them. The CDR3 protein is CASKSEIQETQYF. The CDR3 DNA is TGTGCCAGCAAGTCTGAGATCCAAGAGACCCAGTACTTC.

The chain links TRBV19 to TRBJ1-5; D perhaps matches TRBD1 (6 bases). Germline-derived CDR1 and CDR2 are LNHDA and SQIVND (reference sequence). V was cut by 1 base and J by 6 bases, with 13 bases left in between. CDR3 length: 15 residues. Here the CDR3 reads CASSIVDSRLQPQHF. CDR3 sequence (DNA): TGTGCCAGTAGTATAGTGGACAGTAGGCTTCAGCCCCAGCATTTT.

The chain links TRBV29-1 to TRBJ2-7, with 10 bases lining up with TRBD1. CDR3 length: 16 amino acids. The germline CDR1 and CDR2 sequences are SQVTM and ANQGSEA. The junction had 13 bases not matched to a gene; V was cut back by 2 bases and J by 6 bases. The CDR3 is CSVEWALGDRGSEQYF. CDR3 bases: TGCAGCGTTGAATGGGCTTTGGGGGACAGGGGCTCCGAGCAGTACTTC.

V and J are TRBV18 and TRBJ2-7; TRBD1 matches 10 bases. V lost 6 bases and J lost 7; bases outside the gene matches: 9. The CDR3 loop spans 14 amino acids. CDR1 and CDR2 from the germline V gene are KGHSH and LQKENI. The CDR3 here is CASSGTGVASEQYF. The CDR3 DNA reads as TGTGCCAGCTCTGGGACAGGGGTCGCCTCAGAGCAGTACTTC.

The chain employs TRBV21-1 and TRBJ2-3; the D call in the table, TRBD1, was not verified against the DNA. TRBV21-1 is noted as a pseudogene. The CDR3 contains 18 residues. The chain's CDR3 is CASSNSPRGQKGTDTQYF. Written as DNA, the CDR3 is TGTGCCAGCAGCAACTCTCCTAGGGGGCAAAAGGGTACAGATACGCAGTATTTT.

Here the CDR3 reads CASSSGQLNTEAFF. The DNA for the CDR3 is TGTGCCAGCAGCTCAGGACAGTTGAACACTGAAGCTTTCTTT. V gene TRBV5-4 combines with J gene TRBJ1-1, with D tentatively TRBD1 (6 bases). The V gene lost 3 bases and the J gene lost 0 bases, with 9 bases spanning the gap. This CDR3 is 14 amino acids long. Germline CDR1 SGHNT, CDR2 YYREEE (reference sequence).

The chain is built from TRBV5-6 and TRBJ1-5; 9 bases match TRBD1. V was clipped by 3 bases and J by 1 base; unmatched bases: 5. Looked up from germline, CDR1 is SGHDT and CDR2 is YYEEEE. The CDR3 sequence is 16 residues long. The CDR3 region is CASSSMDRGSNQPQHF. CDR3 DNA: TGTGCCAGCAGCTCAATGGACAGGGGCAGCAATCAGCCCCAGCATTTT. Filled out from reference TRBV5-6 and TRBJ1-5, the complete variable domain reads DAGVTQSPTHLIKTRGQQVTLRCSPKSGHDTVSWYQQALGQGPQFIFQYYEEEERQRGNFPDRFSGHQFPNYSSELNVNALLLGDSALYLCASSSMDRGSNQPQHFGDGTRLSIL.

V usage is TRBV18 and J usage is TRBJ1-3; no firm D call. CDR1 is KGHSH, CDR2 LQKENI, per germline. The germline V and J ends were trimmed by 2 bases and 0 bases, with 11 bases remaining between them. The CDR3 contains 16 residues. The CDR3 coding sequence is TGTGCCAGCTCACCATCCGCACAGATCTCTGGAAACACCATATATTTT. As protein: CASSPSAQISGNTIYF.

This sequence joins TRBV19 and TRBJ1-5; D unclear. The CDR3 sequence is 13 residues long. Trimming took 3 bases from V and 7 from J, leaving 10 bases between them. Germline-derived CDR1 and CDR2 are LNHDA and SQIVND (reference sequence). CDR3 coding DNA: TGTGCCAGTAGTATGTTTCTCGGGCAGCCCCAGCATTTT. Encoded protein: CASSMFLGQPQHF.

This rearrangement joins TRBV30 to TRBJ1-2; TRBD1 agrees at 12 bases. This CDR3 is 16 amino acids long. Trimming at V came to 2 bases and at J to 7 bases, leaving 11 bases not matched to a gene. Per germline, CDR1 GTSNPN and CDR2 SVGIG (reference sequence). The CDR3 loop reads CAWSRGQGARSSGYTF. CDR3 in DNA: TGTGCCTGGAGTAGGGGACAGGGGGCCCGGTCGAGTGGCTACACCTTC.

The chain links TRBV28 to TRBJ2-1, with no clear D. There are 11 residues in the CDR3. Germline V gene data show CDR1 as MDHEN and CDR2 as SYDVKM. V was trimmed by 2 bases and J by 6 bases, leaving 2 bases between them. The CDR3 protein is CASSLLNEQFF. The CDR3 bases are TGTGCCAGCAGTTTACTCAATGAGCAGTTCTTC.